A single sample is the source of the 18 T cell receptor beta chains below, sequenced in a study of T cell clonality in common variable immunodeficiency. Study outcomes and limitations: Reportedly, TCR beta sequences from common variable immunodeficiency showed fewer deletions and N-nucleotide insertions.

This table comes from immunoSEQ multiplex PCR, and its TCRdb copy is limited to in-frame clones, with some not included. The listing contains about 15,000 clones. Which antigens these TCRs recognize remains unknown. Sequenced: peripheral blood mononuclear cells. Receptor source: a human donor with common variable immunodeficiency.

Turning to this clone: The CDR3 end lies 3 residues beyond the end of the read and is filled in from the germline J gene. The rearrangement joins TRBV18 to TRBJ1-2; D is perhaps TRBD1 (5 bases). The CDR3 loop spans 14 amino acids. Per germline, CDR1 KGHSH and CDR2 LQKENI. Trimming cost V 3 bases and J 4 bases, with 12 bases left between them. Partial CDR3 DNA: TGTGCCAGCTCACCGGGTGACAGCTTCTATGGC. Amino acid sequence: CASSPGDSFYG. The full CDR3 protein reads CASSPGDSFYGYTF.

As for this clone: The read terminates 3 residues ahead of where the CDR3 ends, so the germline J gene completes it. V gene TRBV30 combines with J gene TRBJ2-7; tentative D call: TRBD1 (5 bases). The V end lost 8 bases, the J end lost 6 bases, and 23 bases lay between the germline ends. The length of the CDR3 is 14 residues. The germline V gene encodes CDR1 GTSNPN and CDR2 SVGIG (reference sequence). CDR3 DNA (partial): TGTGCCGGGGTAAAGGCGCGAAGGGGCTCCGAG. Translated, it gives CAGVKARRGSE. The entire CDR3 is CAGVKARRGSEQYF. The full variable domain, completed using reference TRBV30 and TRBJ2-7, is SQTIHQWPATLVQPVGSPLSLECTVEGTSNPNLYWYRQAAGRGLQLLFYSVGIGQISSEVPQNLSASRPQDRQFILSSKKLLLSDSGFYLCAGVKARRGSEQYFGPGTRLTVT.

With respect to this clone: The read stops 3 residues short of the end of the CDR3; the missing end is completed from the germline J gene. This chain uses TRBV5-6 with TRBJ2-7, with TRBD1 identical over 12 bases. J gave up 6 bases and V 4 bases, and 5 bases lay outside the gene matches. Germline assignment: CDR1 SGHDT and CDR2 YYEEEE. The length of the CDR3 is 14 residues. CDR3 DNA, as far as it was read: TGTGCCAGCAGCGTACCGGGACAGGGGGCCGAG. Translating gives CASSVPGQGAE. The entire CDR3 protein is CASSVPGQGAEQYF. Full variable domain (outside the CDR3, taken from reference TRBV5-6 and TRBJ2-7): DAGVTQSPTHLIKTRGQQVTLRCSPKSGHDTVSWYQQALGQGPQFIFQYYEEEERQRGNFPDRFSGHQFPNYSSELNVNALLLGDSALYLCASSVPGQGAEQYFGPGTRLTVT.

Turning to this clone: Coverage ceases 3 residues before the CDR3 finishes, and the germline J gene fills in the end. The chain carries TRBV18 and TRBJ2-3, with 7 nucleotides matching TRBD2. J lost 6 bases, V lost 6 bases, and 9 bases had no gene match. This CDR3 is 14 amino acids long. Germline V gene data show CDR1 as KGHSH and CDR2 as LQKENI. CDR3 amino acids: CASSPTWGGDTQYF. The covered CDR3 bases are TGTGCCAGCTCCCCGACTTGGGGGGGTGATACG.

A remark on this clone: The read halts 3 residues ahead of the CDR3 end, with the missing end drawn from the germline J gene. The genes are TRBV2 and TRBJ2-1, with 7 bases lining up with TRBD1. Germline V gene lookup returns CDR1 SNHLY and CDR2 FYNNEI. The CDR3 contains 19 residues. V shed 7 bases and J 1 base; nucleotides not matched to a gene: 19. CDR3 bases read: TGTGCCAGCAACCCGACCCTGGTTGTAGACAGGGCATCCTACAATGAG. Translating gives CASNPTLVVDRASYNE. Given in full, the CDR3 is CASNPTLVVDRASYNEQFF.

About this clone itself: Read data end 3 residues before the CDR3 end; the end is taken from the germline J gene. The chain recombines TRBV7-6 with TRBJ1-6; D gene uncertain. The CDR3 covers 16 residues. Germline CDR1 is SGHVS and CDR2 is FNYEAQ. V lost 1 base, J lost 5 bases, and 12 bases lay in between. The CDR3 bases that were read are TGTGCCAGCAGCTTAGAAGGCGGGTCTAATAATTCACCC. Protein: CASSLEGGSNNSP. The full CDR3 protein reads CASSLEGGSNNSPLHF.

Comments on this clone: The read terminates 3 residues ahead of where the CDR3 ends, so the germline J gene completes it. The chain combines TRBV6-2 or TRBV6-3 with TRBJ2-5, with D perhaps TRBD2 (5 bases). The length of the CDR3 is 11 residues. Germline V gene data show CDR1 as MNHEY and CDR2 as SVGEGT. Trimming shortened V by 5 bases and J by 5 bases, and 6 bases separated the two germline ends. Here the CDR3 reads CASSPGETQYF. CDR3 bases read: TGTGCCAGCAGTCCGGGGGAGACC.

As regards this clone: Coverage ceases 3 residues before the CDR3 finishes, and the germline J gene fills in the end. The chain joins TRBV11-2 to TRBJ1-3, with D possibly matching TRBD1 (6 bases). The CDR3 runs 15 residues. The V gene lost 3 bases and the J gene lost 4 bases, with 13 bases spanning the gap. From germline, CDR1 is SGHAT and CDR2 FQNNGV. The CDR3 spells CASSFDRLAGNTIYF. The covered CDR3 bases are TGTGCCAGCAGCTTCGACAGGCTAGCCGGAAACACC.

The CDR3 is CAWSVQAGDGYTF. CDR3 DNA (partial): TGTGCCTGGAGTGTACAGGCAGGAGATGGC. V is TRBV30 and J is TRBJ1-2; D perhaps matches TRBD1 (5 bases). The sequenced fragment ends 3 residues before the CDR3 boundary, so the rest is inferred from the germline J gene. Germline V gene data show CDR1 as GTSNPN and CDR2 as SVGIG (reference sequence). Trimming left V 0 bases short and J 6 bases short, with 11 bases between. CDR3 length: 13 amino acids. Complete variable domain (other parts from reference TRBV30 and TRBJ1-2): SQTIHQWPATLVQPVGSPLSLECTVEGTSNPNLYWYRQAAGRGLQLLFYSVGIGQISSEVPQNLSASRPQDRQFILSSKKLLLSDSGFYLCAWSVQAGDGYTFGSGTRLTVV.

On this clone: Coverage ceases 3 residues before the CDR3 finishes, and the germline J gene fills in the end. The chain couples TRBV5-1 to TRBJ1-1; perhaps TRBD1 as D (5 bases). The germline V gene encodes CDR1 SGHRS and CDR2 YFSETQ. Trimming took 2 bases from V and 2 from J, leaving 7 bases between them. The CDR3 is made up of 13 amino acids. The sequenced part of the CDR3 DNA is TGCGCCAGCAGCTTACAGGATAACACTGAA. It encodes CASSLQDNTE. The entire CDR3 is CASSLQDNTEAFF.

Concerning this clone: Sequencing ends 3 residues short of the CDR3 end; the germline J gene provides the rest. The V gene is TRBV7-9, the J gene TRBJ1-2, with unresolved D. CDR3 length: 15 residues. V was trimmed by 2 bases and J by 0 bases, leaving 10 bases between them. From germline, CDR1 is SEHNR and CDR2 FQNEAQ (reference sequence). The CDR3 reads CASSLRAVSNYGYTF. CDR3 bases read: TGTGCCAGCAGCTTAAGGGCCGTTTCTAACTATGGC.

To note about this clone: At one end, the junction sequence differs from germline, possibly due to a read error. The read falls 3 residues short of the CDR3 end, and the missing part is taken from the germline J gene. This chain links TRBV4-2 with TRBJ1-4; 8 bases fit TRBD1. The CDR3 consists of 14 residues. CDR1 and CDR2 (germline): LGHNA, YNFKEQ. The CDR3 sequence: CASSQATGAEKLFF. The sequenced CDR3 bases are TGCGCCAGCAGCCAAGCGACAGGGGCTGAAAAA.

Remarks on this clone: The CDR3 end is not reached by the read, which stops 3 residues before it; the germline J gene fills it in. The chain joins TRBV23-1 to TRBJ2-7; 11 nucleotides line up with TRBD2. TRBV23-1 has ORF status, its function being uncertain. The V and J ends lost 2 bases and 4 bases, in that order; junction bases with no gene match: 4. This CDR3 is 15 amino acids long. The CDR3 is CASSQASGRFYEQYF. CDR3 bases read: TGCGCCAGCAGTCAAGCTAGCGGGAGGTTTTACGAG.

Measured by frequency, this clone is medium-sized. Read coverage stops 3 residues before the CDR3 terminus; the germline J gene supplies the remainder. The chain joins TRBV7-9 to TRBJ2-3; 7 nucleotides line up with TRBD2. The CDR3 extends over 13 amino acids. Per the germline V gene, CDR1 is SEHNR and CDR2 is FQNEAQ (reference sequence). V gave up 8 bases and J gave up 2 bases; unmatched junction bases: 4. CDR3 amino acids: CASLSGITDTQYF. The part of the CDR3 DNA that was read is TGTGCCAGCCTAAGCGGGATCACAGATACG.

As to this clone: The CDR3 extends 3 residues past the end of the read, so its final part is completed from the germline J gene. V is TRBV7-3 and J is TRBJ2-7; possibly TRBD2 for D (6 bases). CDR1 SGHTA and CDR2 FQGTGA come from the germline V gene. The CDR3 covers 14 residues. V lost 0 bases and J 4 bases, leaving 10 bases between the germline ends. Partial CDR3 DNA: TGTGCCAGCAGCTTAACGGGGGGAAGGTACGAG. It translates to CASSLTGGRYE. The entire CDR3 is CASSLTGGRYEQYF.

Concerning this clone itself: The sequenced fragment ends 3 residues before the CDR3 boundary, so the rest is inferred from the germline J gene. The rearrangement uses TRBV18 and TRBJ2-7, with 10 positions matching TRBD2. With V trimmed by 2 bases and J by 5 bases, 9 bases remained unmatched. This CDR3 contains 16 residues. Germline CDR1 and CDR2: KGHSH and LQKENI. The DNA read from the CDR3 is TGTGCCAGCTCACCAGCCCTAGCGGGAGTTGGGGACGAG. This encodes CASSPALAGVGDE. In full, the CDR3 reads CASSPALAGVGDEQYF. Drawing the rest from reference TRBV18 and TRBJ2-7, the complete variable domain is NAGVMQNPRHLVRRRGQEARLRCSPMKGHSHVYWYRQLPEEGLKFMVYLQKENIIDESGMPKERFSAEFPKEGPSILRIQQVVRGDSAAYFCASSPALAGVGDEQYFGPGTRLTVT.

A word on this clone: From the germline J gene comes the end of the CDR3, since the read stops 3 residues before it. The V and J genes are TRBV7-2 and TRBJ2-5; 14 bases align to TRBD2. Germline V gene data show CDR1 as SGHTA and CDR2 as FQGNSA. This CDR3 is built from 15 residues. With V trimmed by 6 bases and J by 6 bases, 6 bases remained unmatched. The DNA read from the CDR3 is TGTGCCAGCAGTTCACGGACTAGCGGGAGGCAGACC. Translated, it gives CASSSRTSGRQT. The full CDR3 protein is CASSSRTSGRQTQYF.

For this clone: The read finishes 3 residues shy of the CDR3 end, and the germline J gene is used to complete it. The chain links TRBV19 to TRBJ1-3, with 7 bases matching TRBD1. CDR1 and CDR2 (germline): LNHDA, SQIVND (reference sequence). J gave up 0 bases and V 5 bases, and 4 bases lay outside the gene matches. This CDR3 has 15 amino acids. The CDR3 sequence: CASSRDSSSGNTIYF. The CDR3 bases that were read are TGTGCCAGTAGTCGGGACAGCTCCTCTGGAAACACC.